In its sample, the clone carrying this T cell receptor beta chain was seen a few times. Its antigen is unknown. Clones were sequenced by immunoSEQ multiplex PCR, and TCRdb holds only the in-frame ones, with some missing. The sample gives some 15,000 clones, roughly 68% of which show up once; roughly 25% is in the top ten. The entry originates in a study of graft-versus-host responses after intestinal transplantation. Study-wide results and caveats: Circulating GvH clones peaking coincided with falling HvG clones soon after transplant.

The CDR3 runs to 15 residues. The V gene's germline CDR1 is SGHRS and CDR2 YFSETQ. Trimming took 5 bases from V and 2 from J, leaving 16 bases between them. Intraepithelial and lamina propria lymphocytes were freed from processed graft tissue. The chain carries TRBV5-1 and TRBJ1-1, with D maybe TRBD1 (5 bases). Sequenced material: ileum tissue, taken 700 to 800 days after intestinal transplantation. This sequence was found in a human patient who received an intestinal transplant, so some T cells may come from the graft donor. CDR3 bases: TGCGCCAGCAGGCGACTCGGGACGGCTAACACTGAAGCTTTCTTT. It is translated as CASRRLGTANTEAFF.